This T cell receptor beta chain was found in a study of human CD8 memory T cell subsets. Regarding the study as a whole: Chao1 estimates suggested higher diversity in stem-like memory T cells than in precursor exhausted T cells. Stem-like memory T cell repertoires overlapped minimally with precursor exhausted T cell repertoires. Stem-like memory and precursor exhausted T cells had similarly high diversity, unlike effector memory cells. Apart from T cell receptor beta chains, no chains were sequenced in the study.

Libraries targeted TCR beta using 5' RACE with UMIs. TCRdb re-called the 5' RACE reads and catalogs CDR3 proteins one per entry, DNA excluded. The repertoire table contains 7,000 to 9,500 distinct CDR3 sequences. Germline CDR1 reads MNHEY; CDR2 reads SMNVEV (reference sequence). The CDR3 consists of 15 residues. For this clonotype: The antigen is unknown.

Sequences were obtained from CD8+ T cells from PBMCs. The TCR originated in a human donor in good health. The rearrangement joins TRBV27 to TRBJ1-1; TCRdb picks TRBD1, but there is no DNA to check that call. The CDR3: CASSLSGGANTEAFF.